Below are 23 T cell receptor beta chains sequenced from a single sample in a study of pediatric ulcerative colitis. Sequencing used immunoSEQ multiplex PCR; TCRdb keeps in-frame clones, though not all of them. The sample has roughly 64,000 clones, approximately 87% seen once. The material sequenced was blood. These receptors all stem from a boy aged 5 to 17 with severe ulcerative colitis.

The genes are TRBV27 and TRBJ2-3; TRBD2 aligns across 8 bases. The germline CDR1 and CDR2 sequences are MNHEY and SMNVEV (reference sequence). This CDR3 region has 15 residues. V trimming: 7 bases; J trimming: 4 bases; junction bases outside the gene matches: 10. The CDR3 sequence: CASTLTYGGADTQYF. CDR3 coding DNA: TGTGCCAGCACTCTGACCTACGGGGGGGCAGATACGCAGTATTTT.

The rearrangement links TRBV5-1 to TRBJ1-2; tentatively, D is TRBD1 (6 bases). Between the trimmed V and J ends, which lost 3 bases and 2 bases, there was a span of 8 bases. This CDR3 is built from 13 residues. Germline CDR1 reads SGHRS; CDR2 reads YFSETQ. The CDR3 nucleotides read TGCGCCAGCAGCTCTACAGGGAACTATGGCTACACCTTC. Translating it yields CASSSTGNYGYTF.

The CDR3 DNA reads TGTGCCAGCAGCGGAAGGGACAGCTCCTACAATGAGCAGTTCTTC. Amino acids: CASSGRDSSYNEQFF. The V gene is TRBV9, the J gene TRBJ2-1, with 7 bases aligning to TRBD1. The trim removed 3 bases at V and 0 bases at J, leaving 3 bases unmatched. CDR1 is SGDLS, CDR2 YYNGEE, per germline. The CDR3 is 15 residues long.

In its sample, this clone was seen a few times. This chain links TRBV6-1 with TRBJ2-2; tentatively, D is TRBD2 (5 bases). V lost 8 bases and J lost 5, with 12 bases in between. The CDR3 runs 13 residues. Germline lookup yields CDR1 MNHNS and CDR2 SASEGT. The CDR3 coding sequence is TGTGCCAGCCGGGCAGAGGGAACCGGGGAGCTGTTTTTT. The encoded protein is CASRAEGTGELFF.

The rearrangement links TRBV7-6 to TRBJ2-7; the D gene could be TRBD1 or TRBD2 (5 bases each). V was pared by 2 bases and J by 2 bases, with 10 bases between. CDR3 length: 14 residues. Germline V lookup: CDR1 SGHVS, CDR2 FNYEAQ. The CDR3 nucleotides are TGTGCCAGCAGCTTAAACGGGGCACCCTACGAGCAGTACTTC. Protein product: CASSLNGAPYEQYF.

The CDR3 nucleotides read TGTGCCAGCAGTTACCCCGGGACATCCTTGTCTCCAGATACGCAGTATTTT. This encodes CASSYPGTSLSPDTQYF. The chain is built from TRBV7-9 and TRBJ2-3; tentative D call: TRBD1 (6 bases). Germline loops: CDR1 SEHNR, CDR2 FQNEAQ (reference sequence). This CDR3 region has 17 residues. The V and J ends lost 6 bases and 4 bases respectively, with 23 bases between them.

This chain connects TRBV7-9 to TRBJ1-2, with D maybe TRBD1 (5 bases). V lost 0 bases and J 3 bases, leaving 5 bases between the germline ends. The CDR3 is 13 residues long. Germline V CDR1 and CDR2: SEHNR, FQNEAQ (reference sequence). CDR3 in amino acids: CASSLAGDYGYTF. Written as DNA, the CDR3 is TGTGCCAGCAGCTTAGCAGGGGACTATGGCTACACCTTC. Full variable domain (outside the CDR3, taken from reference TRBV7-9 and TRBJ1-2): DTGVSQNPRHKITKRGQNVTFRCDPISEHNRLYWYRQTLGQGPEFLTYFQNEAQLEKSRLLSDRFSAERPKGSFSTLEIQRTEQGDSAMYLCASSLAGDYGYTFGSGTRLTVV.

CDR3 region: CASSRLAGGLGETQYF. CDR3 nucleotide sequence: TGTGCCAGCAGCCGTCTAGCGGGAGGGCTGGGGGAGACCCAGTACTTC. V is TRBV7-8 and J is TRBJ2-5, with TRBD2 matching over 12 bases. This CDR3 is built from 16 residues. With 5 bases clipped from V and 5 bases from J, the junction kept 9 bases outside the gene matches. Looked up from germline, CDR1 is SGHVS and CDR2 is FQNEAQ.

The V call is TRBV10-3, the J call TRBJ2-1; 11 nucleotides line up with TRBD2. Germline values: CDR1 ENHRY, CDR2 SYGVKD. The CDR3 is 16 residues long. The V segment lost 5 bases and the J segment 0 bases; nucleotides outside the gene matches: 3. The CDR3 protein is CAISRTSGSSYNEQFF. The CDR3 DNA follows: TGTGCCATCAGTCGTACTAGCGGGAGCTCCTACAATGAGCAGTTCTTC.

V is TRBV5-1 and J is TRBJ2-2, with 7 bases identical to TRBD1. V was clipped by 5 bases and J by 2 bases; unmatched bases: 12. This CDR3 is 17 amino acids long. Per germline, CDR1 SGHRS and CDR2 YFSETQ. The CDR3 sequence is CASRPGTASPNTGELFF. DNA of the CDR3: TGCGCCAGCAGGCCCGGGACAGCTTCCCCTAACACCGGGGAGCTGTTTTTT.

This chain joins TRBV12-5 and TRBJ2-7; 9 bases are shared with TRBD2. Unmatched junction bases numbered 12, after V lost 6 bases and J lost 0 bases. The CDR3 consists of 17 residues. The V gene's germline CDR1 is LGHNT and CDR2 FRNRAP. This CDR3 reads CASGFDLAGLPSYEQYF. For the CDR3, the DNA is TGTGCTAGTGGCTTTGATCTAGCGGGGTTACCCTCCTACGAGCAGTACTTC.

The genes are TRBV6-1 and TRBJ2-7; 10 nucleotides agree with TRBD1. The CDR3 consists of 16 residues. Germline values: CDR1 MNHNS, CDR2 SASEGT. The ends lost 1 base at V and 5 bases at J; junction bases unmatched: 8. CDR3 loop: CASSEGTGGVKNEQYF. CDR3 in DNA: TGTGCCAGCAGTGAAGGGACAGGGGGGGTAAAGAACGAGCAGTACTTC.

The CDR3 DNA sequence: TGTGCCAGCAGCTTAGGGACAGGGGACGAGCAGTACTTC. Its protein product is CASSLGTGDEQYF. The chain employs TRBV7-2 and TRBJ2-7; 9 nucleotides align to TRBD1. V lost 1 base and J lost 5; bases outside the gene matches: 0. The germline V gene encodes CDR1 SGHTA and CDR2 FQGNSA. There are 13 residues in the CDR3.

V is TRBV7-9 and J is TRBJ1-4, with 10 bases identical to TRBD1. CDR1 and CDR2 from the germline V gene are SEHNR and FQNEAQ (reference sequence). The V segment lost 4 bases and the J segment 8 bases; nucleotides outside the gene matches: 4. The CDR3 spans 14 residues. The CDR3 nucleotides read TGTGCCAGCAGCTCCGGACAGGGGGGAGAAAAACTGTTTTTT. Protein sequence: CASSSGQGGEKLFF.

The chain recombines TRBV25-1 with TRBJ1-1; a possible D gene is TRBD1 (6 bases). The germline CDR1 and CDR2 sequences are MGHDK and SYGVNS. There are 14 residues in the CDR3. V gave up 6 bases and J gave up 5 bases, with 16 bases separating them. Here the CDR3 reads CASRARGSGTEAFF. The CDR3 DNA follows: TGTGCCAGCAGGGCCAGGGGAAGCGGGACTGAAGCTTTCTTT.

CDR3 bases: TGTGCCAGCAGTGGAGGGTCGACCTACGAGCAGTACTTC. Protein sequence: CASSGGSTYEQYF. This sequence joins TRBV5-6 and TRBJ2-7, with D perhaps TRBD2 (6 bases). There are 13 residues in the CDR3. Germline V lookup: CDR1 SGHDT, CDR2 YYEEEE. V lost 5 bases, J lost 2 bases, and 11 bases lay in between.

V gene TRBV19 combines with J gene TRBJ2-2; D unresolved. In germline, CDR1 is LNHDA, CDR2 SQIVND (reference sequence). Trimming cost V 1 base and J 6 bases, with 6 bases left between them. The CDR3 is made up of 13 amino acids. The CDR3 DNA is TGTGCCAGTAGTATAGCGGGCCCCGGGGAGCTGTTTTTT. Encoded protein: CASSIAGPGELFF.

The rearrangement uses TRBV30 and TRBJ1-3; 7 nucleotides line up with TRBD1. CDR3 length equals 15 residues. Germline values: CDR1 GTSNPN, CDR2 SVGIG (reference sequence). V trimming: 2 bases; J trimming: 4 bases; junction bases outside the gene matches: 8. The CDR3 here is CAWSTGVLSGNTIYF. The CDR3 DNA reads as TGTGCCTGGAGTACAGGGGTATTATCCGGAAACACCATATATTTT.

The chain links TRBV6-4 to TRBJ2-7; 12 positions match TRBD2. Per germline, CDR1 MRHNA and CDR2 SNTAGT. V trimming: 0 bases; J trimming: 2 bases; junction bases outside the gene matches: 8. This CDR3 comprises 18 residues. DNA of the CDR3: TGTGCCAGCAGTGACTCGAGGACTAGCGGGGTGAGGCCCTACGAGCAGTACTTC. This encodes CASSDSRTSGVRPYEQYF.

The chain combines TRBV29-1 with TRBJ2-2; D remains ambiguous. V lost 4 bases to trimming and J lost 0 bases, with 9 bases between them. The CDR3 totals 14 residues. Germline assignment: CDR1 SQVTM and CDR2 ANQGSEA. CDR3: CSVVEFANTGELFF. The CDR3 nucleotides read TGCAGCGTTGTAGAGTTCGCGAACACCGGGGAGCTGTTTTTT.

This chain's CDR3 is CSVLVGREYETQYF. In nucleotides, the CDR3 is TGCAGCGTCCTCGTGGGGCGGGAGTACGAGACCCAGTACTTC. This chain connects TRBV29-1 to TRBJ2-5; the match to TRBD2 covers 7 bases. The CDR3 length is 14 residues. J gave up 5 bases and V 6 bases, and 12 bases lay outside the gene matches. Germline lookup yields CDR1 SQVTM and CDR2 ANQGSEA.

This clone is a singleton in its sample. V gene TRBV12-5 combines with J gene TRBJ2-7; D ambiguous. The V gene's germline CDR1 is LGHNT and CDR2 FRNRAP. The CDR3 sequence is 13 residues long. V shed 6 bases and J shed 0 bases, with 9 bases lying between them. CDR3 bases: TGTGCTAGTGGCCAAACAGTCTCCTACGAGCAGTACTTC. Its protein product is CASGQTVSYEQYF.

The gene calls are TRBV29-1 and TRBJ2-3, with D perhaps matching TRBD2 (5 bases). The germline V gene encodes CDR1 SQVTM and CDR2 ANQGSEA. V was pared by 8 bases and J by 6 bases, with 21 bases between. This CDR3 spans 14 amino acids. CDR3 loop: CSFWGSAVVDTQYF. In DNA form, the CDR3 reads TGCAGCTTTTGGGGATCAGCGGTCGTGGATACGCAGTATTTT.